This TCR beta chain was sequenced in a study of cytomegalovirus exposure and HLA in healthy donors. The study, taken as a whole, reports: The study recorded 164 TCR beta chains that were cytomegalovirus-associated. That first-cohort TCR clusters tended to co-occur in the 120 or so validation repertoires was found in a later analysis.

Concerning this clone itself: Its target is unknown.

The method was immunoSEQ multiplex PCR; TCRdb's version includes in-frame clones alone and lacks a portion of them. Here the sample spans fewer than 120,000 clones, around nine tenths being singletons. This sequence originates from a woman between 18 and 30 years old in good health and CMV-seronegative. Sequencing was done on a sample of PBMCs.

The DNA for the CDR3 is TGTGCCTGGGGTGGCGGTAAGGGGGCAGGCGAGACCCAGTACTTC. Translation gives CAWGGGKGAGETQYF. V usage is TRBV30 and J usage is TRBJ2-5; the match to TRBD1 covers 7 bases. Germline V gene sequence: CDR1 GTSNPN, CDR2 SVGIG (reference sequence). Trimming removed 5 bases from V and 5 bases from J; junction bases left unmatched: 14. There are 15 residues in the CDR3.